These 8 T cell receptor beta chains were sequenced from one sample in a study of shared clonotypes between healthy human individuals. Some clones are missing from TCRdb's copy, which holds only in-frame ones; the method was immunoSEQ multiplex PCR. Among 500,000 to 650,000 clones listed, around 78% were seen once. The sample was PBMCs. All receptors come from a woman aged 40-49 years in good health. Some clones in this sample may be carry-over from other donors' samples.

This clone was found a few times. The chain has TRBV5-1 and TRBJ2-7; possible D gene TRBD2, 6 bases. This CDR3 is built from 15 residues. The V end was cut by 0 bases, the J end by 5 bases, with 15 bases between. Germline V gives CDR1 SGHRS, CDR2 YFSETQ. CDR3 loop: CASSLGGTRSDEQYF. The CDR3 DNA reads TGCGCCAGCAGCTTGGGCGGGACGCGCTCGGACGAGCAGTACTTC.

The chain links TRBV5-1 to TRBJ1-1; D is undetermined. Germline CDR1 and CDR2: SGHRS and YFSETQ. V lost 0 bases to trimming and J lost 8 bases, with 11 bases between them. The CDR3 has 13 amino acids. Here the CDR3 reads CASSLGQELEAFF. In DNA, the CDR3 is TGCGCCAGCAGCTTGGGGCAGGAATTAGAAGCTTTCTTT.

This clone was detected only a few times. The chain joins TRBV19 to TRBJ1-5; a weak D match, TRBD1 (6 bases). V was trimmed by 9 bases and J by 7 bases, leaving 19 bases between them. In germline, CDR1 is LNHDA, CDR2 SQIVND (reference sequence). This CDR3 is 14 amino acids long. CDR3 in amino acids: CASAGDTSRQPQHF. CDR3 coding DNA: TGTGCCAGCGCCGGGGACACCTCTCGACAGCCCCAGCATTTT.

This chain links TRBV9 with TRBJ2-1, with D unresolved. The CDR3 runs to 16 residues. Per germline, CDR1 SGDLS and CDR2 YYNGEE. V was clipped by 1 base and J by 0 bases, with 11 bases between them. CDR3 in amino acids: CASSVMGSSSYNEQFF. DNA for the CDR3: TGTGCCAGCAGCGTAATGGGGTCTAGCTCCTACAATGAGCAGTTCTTC.

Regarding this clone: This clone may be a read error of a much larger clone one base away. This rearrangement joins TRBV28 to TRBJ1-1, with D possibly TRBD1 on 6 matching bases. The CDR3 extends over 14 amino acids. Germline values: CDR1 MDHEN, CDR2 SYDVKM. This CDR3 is CASSRGGLNTEASF. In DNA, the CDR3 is TGTGCCAGCAGCCGCGGGGGGCTGAACACTGAAGCTTCCTTT. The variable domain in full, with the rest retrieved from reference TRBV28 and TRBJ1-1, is DVKVTQSSRYLVKRTGEKVFLECVQDMDHENMFWYRQDPGLGLRLIYFSYDVKMKEKGDIPEGYSVSREKKERFSLILESASTNQTSMYLCASSRGGLNTEASFGQGTRLTVV.

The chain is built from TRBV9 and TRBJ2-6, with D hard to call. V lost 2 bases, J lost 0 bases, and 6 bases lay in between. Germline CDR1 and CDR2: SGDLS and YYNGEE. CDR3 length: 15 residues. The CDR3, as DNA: TGTGCCAGCAGCGTGTCCAACTCTGGGGCCAACGTCCTGACTTTC. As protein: CASSVSNSGANVLTF.

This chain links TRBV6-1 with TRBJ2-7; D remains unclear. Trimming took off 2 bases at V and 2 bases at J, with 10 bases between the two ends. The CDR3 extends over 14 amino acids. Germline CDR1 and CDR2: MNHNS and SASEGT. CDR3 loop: CASSERVLPYEQYF. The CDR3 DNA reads TGTGCCAGCAGTGAACGAGTCCTTCCCTACGAGCAGTACTTC.

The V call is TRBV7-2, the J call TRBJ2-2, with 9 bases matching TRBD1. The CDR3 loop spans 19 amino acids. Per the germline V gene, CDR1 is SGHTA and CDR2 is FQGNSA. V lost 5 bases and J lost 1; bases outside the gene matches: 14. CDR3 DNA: TGTGCCAGCAGCCCTGTACAGGGGGCGAATGCAATGAACACCGGGGAGCTGTTTTTT. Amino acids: CASSPVQGANAMNTGELFF.